One T cell receptor (beta chain) is described in this entry. What it recognizes is unknown. The sample comes from a study of vaccination effects on CD4 cells after COVID-19. Profiled with immunoSEQ multiplex PCR; TCRdb holds only in-frame clones, not every one. Of fewer than 55,000 clones listed, just over 75% were seen once; the top ten hold approximately 3.8%. Culture proceeded for about ten days, and CD4+ T cells were then isolated. PCR showed that the person got SARS-CoV-2 infection at some point between March and December 2020. Two-dose vaccination with either BNT162b2 or mRNA-1273 was given to the participants. Cultures received IL-2 medium that replaced half the medium on days 3 and 7. This TCR was recovered from a human donor who had a prior SARS-CoV-2 infection. Specimen: CD4+ T cells from PBMCs cultured without peptide, collected after COVID-19 vaccination.

As DNA, the CDR3 is TGTGCCAGCAGCTTACCTAGCGGGAGAGCCTACGAGCAGTACTTC. Protein product: CASSLPSGRAYEQYF. The V call is TRBV5-4, the J call TRBJ2-7, with 10 nucleotides matching TRBD2. CDR3 size: 15 residues. From germline, CDR1 is SGHNT and CDR2 YYREEE (reference sequence). V gave up 2 bases and J gave up 2 bases; unmatched junction bases: 4.